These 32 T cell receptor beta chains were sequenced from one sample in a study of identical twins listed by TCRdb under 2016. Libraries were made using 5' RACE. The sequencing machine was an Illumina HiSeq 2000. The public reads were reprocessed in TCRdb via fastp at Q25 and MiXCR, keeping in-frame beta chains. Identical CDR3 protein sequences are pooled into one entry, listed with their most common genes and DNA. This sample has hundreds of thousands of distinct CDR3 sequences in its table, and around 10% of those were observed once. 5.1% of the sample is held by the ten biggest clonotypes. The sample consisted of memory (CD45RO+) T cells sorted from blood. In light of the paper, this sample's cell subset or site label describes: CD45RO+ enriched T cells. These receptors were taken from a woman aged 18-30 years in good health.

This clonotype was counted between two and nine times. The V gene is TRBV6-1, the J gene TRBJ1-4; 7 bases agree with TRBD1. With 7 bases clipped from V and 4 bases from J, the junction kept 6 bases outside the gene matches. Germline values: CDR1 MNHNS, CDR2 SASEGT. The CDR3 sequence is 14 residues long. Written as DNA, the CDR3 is TGTGCCAGCACTGGGACAGCGGATAATGAAAAACTGTTTTTT. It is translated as CASTGTADNEKLFF.

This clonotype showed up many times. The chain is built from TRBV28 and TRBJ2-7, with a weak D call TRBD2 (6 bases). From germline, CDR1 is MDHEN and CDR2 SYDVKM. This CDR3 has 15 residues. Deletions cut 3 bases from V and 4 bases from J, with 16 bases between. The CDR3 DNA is TGTGCCAGCAGTTTGAGGGACTCCGTCGGTTACGAGCAGTACTTC. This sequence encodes CASSLRDSVGYEQYF.

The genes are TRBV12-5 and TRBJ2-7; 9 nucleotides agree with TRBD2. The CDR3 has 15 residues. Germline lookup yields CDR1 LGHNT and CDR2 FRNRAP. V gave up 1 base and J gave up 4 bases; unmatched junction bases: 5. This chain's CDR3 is CASGLGLAGFYEQYF. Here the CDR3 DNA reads TGTGCTAGTGGTTTGGGGCTAGCGGGGTTTTACGAGCAGTACTTC.

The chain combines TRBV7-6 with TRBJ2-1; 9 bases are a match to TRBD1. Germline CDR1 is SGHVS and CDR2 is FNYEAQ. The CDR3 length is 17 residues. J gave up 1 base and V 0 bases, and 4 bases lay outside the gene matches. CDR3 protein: CASSLADGTGSYNEQFF. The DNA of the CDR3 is TGTGCCAGCAGCTTAGCGGACGGGACAGGGTCCTACAATGAGCAGTTCTTC.

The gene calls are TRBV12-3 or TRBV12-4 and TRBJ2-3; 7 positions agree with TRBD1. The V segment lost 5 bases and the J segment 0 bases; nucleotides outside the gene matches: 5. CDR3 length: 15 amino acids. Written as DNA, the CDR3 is TGTGCCAGCAGTCAGGGGGTAACTAGCACAGATACGCAGTATTTT. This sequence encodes CASSQGVTSTDTQYF.

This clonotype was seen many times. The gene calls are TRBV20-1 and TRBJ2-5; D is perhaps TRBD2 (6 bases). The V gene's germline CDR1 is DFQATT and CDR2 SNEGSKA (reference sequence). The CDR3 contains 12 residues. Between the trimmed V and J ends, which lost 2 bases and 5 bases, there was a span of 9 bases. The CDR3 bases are TGCAGTGCTAGACTTGGGAGGGAGACCCAGTACTTC. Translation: CSARLGRETQYF.

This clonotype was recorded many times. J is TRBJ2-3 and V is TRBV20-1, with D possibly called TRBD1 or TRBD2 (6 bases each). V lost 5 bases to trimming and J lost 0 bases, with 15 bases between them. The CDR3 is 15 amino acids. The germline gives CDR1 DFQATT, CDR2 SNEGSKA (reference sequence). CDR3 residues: CSAEGDSPSTDTQYF. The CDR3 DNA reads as TGCAGTGCTGAGGGGGACTCCCCTAGCACAGATACGCAGTATTTT.

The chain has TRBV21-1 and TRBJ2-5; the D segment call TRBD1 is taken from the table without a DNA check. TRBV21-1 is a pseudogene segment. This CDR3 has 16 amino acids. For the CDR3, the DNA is TGTGCCAGCAGCCCCGAAGGACAGGGGGGGATGGAGACCCAGTACTTC. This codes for CASSPEGQGGMETQYF.

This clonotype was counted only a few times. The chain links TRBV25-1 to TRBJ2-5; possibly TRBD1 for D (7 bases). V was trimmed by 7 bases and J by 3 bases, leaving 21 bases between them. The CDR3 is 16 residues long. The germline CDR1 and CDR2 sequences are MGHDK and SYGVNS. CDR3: CASTHISGGKEETQYF. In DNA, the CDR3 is TGTGCCAGCACCCACATTTCAGGGGGGAAGGAAGAGACCCAGTACTTC.

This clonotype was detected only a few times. The CDR3, as DNA: TGTGCCAGCTCACCACAGGGAGGAAAGCAGTACTTC. Translation gives CASSPQGGKQYF. V usage is TRBV18 and J usage is TRBJ2-7; tentatively, D is TRBD2 (6 bases). In germline, CDR1 is KGHSH, CDR2 LQKENI. V was shortened by 1 base and J by 8 bases, with 9 bases between the two germline ends. The CDR3 spans 12 residues.

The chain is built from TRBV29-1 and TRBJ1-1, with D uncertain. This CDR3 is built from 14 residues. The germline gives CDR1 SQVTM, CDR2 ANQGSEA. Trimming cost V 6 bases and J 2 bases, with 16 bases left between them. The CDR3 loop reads CSVLDTTVNTEAFF. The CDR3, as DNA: TGCAGCGTACTCGACACGACCGTAAACACTGAAGCTTTCTTT.

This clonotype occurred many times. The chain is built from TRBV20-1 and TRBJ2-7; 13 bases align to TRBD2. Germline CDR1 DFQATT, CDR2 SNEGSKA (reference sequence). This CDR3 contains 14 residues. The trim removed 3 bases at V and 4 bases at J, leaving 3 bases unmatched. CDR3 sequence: CSASGLAGAYEQYF. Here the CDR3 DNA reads TGCAGTGCTAGTGGACTAGCGGGAGCTTACGAGCAGTACTTC.

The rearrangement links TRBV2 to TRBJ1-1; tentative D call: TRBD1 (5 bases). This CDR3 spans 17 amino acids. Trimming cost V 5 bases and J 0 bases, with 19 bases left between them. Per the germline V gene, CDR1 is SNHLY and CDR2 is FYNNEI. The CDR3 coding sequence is TGTGCCAGCAGTTCCGCTGGGGCCTTCATTATGAACACTGAAGCTTTCTTT. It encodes CASSSAGAFIMNTEAFF.

CDR3 sequence reads: CASSSRVSSGSGRDVSYEQYF. The CDR3 DNA reads TGTGCCAGCAGTTCCCGAGTCTCGTCTGGTAGCGGGAGGGACGTCTCCTACGAGCAGTACTTC. V is TRBV6-2 or TRBV6-3 and J is TRBJ2-7; 11 positions agree with TRBD2. CDR3 length equals 21 residues. The trim removed 4 bases at V and 0 bases at J, leaving 20 bases unmatched. Germline values: CDR1 MNHEY, CDR2 SVGEGT.

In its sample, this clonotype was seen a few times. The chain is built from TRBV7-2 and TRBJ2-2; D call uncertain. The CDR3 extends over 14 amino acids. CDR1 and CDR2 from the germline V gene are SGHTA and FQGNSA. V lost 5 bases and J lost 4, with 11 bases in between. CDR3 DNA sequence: TGTGCCAGCAGCCCCGGGCGTCTCACCGGGGAGCTGTTTTTT. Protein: CASSPGRLTGELFF.

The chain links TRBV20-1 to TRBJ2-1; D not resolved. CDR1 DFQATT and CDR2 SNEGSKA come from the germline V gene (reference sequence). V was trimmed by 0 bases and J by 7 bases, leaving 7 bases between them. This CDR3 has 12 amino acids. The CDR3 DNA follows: TGCAGTGCTAGAGATCATAGGAATGAGCAGTTCTTC. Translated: CSARDHRNEQFF.

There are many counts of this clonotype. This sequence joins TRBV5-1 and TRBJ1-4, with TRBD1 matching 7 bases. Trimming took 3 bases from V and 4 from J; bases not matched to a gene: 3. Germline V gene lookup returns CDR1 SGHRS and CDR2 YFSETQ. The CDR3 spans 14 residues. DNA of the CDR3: TGCGCCAGCAGCTCGGGACAGCATAATGAAAAACTGTTTTTT. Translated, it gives CASSSGQHNEKLFF.

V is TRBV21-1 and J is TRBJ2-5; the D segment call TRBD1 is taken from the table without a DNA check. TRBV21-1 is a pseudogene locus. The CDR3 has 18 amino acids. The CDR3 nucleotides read TGTGCCAGCAGCAGGGGGCGGTCGGACAGCCGGAACCAAGAGACCCAGTACTTC. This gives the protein CASSRGRSDSRNQETQYF.

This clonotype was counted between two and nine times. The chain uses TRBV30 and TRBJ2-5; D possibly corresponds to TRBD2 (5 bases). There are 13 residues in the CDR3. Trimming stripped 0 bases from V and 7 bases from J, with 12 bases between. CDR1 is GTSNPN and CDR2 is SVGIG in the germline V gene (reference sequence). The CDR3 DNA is TGTGCCTGGAGTGTAGGCCCGGCGGGGACCCAGTACTTC. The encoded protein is CAWSVGPAGTQYF. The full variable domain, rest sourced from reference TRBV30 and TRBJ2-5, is SQTIHQWPATLVQPVGSPLSLECTVEGTSNPNLYWYRQAAGRGLQLLFYSVGIGQISSEVPQNLSASRPQDRQFILSSKKLLLSDSGFYLCAWSVGPAGTQYFGPGTRLLVL.

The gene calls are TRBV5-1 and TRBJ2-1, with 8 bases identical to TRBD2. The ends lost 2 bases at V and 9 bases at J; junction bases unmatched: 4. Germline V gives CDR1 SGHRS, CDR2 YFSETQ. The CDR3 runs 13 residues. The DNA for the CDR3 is TGCGCCAGCAGCTTAGGAGCGGGGGTTGAGCAGTTCTTC. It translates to CASSLGAGVEQFF.

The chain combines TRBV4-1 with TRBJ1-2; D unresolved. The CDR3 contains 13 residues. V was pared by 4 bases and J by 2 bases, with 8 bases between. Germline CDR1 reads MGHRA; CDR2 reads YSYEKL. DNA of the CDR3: TGCGCCAGCAGCCCTGTAGGGAACTATGGCTACACCTTC. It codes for CASSPVGNYGYTF.

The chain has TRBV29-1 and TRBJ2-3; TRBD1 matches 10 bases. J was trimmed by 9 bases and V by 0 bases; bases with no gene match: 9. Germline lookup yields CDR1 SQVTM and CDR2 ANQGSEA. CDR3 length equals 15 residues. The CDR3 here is CSVEDRDRGYKTQYF. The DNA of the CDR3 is TGCAGCGTTGAAGATAGGGACAGGGGATATAAGACGCAGTATTTT.

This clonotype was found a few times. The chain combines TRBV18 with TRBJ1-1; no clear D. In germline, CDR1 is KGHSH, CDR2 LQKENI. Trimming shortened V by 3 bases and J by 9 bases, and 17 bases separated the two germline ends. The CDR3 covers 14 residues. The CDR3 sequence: CASSPGPGGIQAFF. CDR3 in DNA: TGTGCCAGCTCACCCGGGCCGGGCGGTATACAAGCTTTCTTT. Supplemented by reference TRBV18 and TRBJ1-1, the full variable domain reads NAGVMQNPRHLVRRRGQEARLRCSPMKGHSHVYWYRQLPEEGLKFMVYLQKENIIDESGMPKERFSAEFPKEGPSILRIQQVVRGDSAAYFCASSPGPGGIQAFFGQGTRLTVV.

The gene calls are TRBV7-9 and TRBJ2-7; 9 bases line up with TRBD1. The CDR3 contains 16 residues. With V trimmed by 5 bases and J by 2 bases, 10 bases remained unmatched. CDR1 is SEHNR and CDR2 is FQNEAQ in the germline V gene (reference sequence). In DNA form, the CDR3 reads TGTGCCAGCAGCGGCAACCGGGACAGGGTTACCTACGAGCAGTACTTC. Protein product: CASSGNRDRVTYEQYF.

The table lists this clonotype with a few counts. CDR3 DNA: TGCAGTGCTCGGATGCACAGGGACGGATATGGCTACACCTTC. Its translation is CSARMHRDGYGYTF. The chain carries TRBV20-1 and TRBJ1-2, with D possibly matching TRBD1 (6 bases). The CDR3 loop spans 14 amino acids. Deletions cut 5 bases from V and 5 bases from J, with 18 bases between. Germline loops: CDR1 DFQATT, CDR2 SNEGSKA (reference sequence).

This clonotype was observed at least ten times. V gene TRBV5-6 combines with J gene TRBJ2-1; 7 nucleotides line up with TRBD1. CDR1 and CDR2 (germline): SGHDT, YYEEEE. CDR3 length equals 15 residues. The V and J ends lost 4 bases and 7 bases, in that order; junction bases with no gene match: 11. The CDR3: CASSGPGTARNEQFF. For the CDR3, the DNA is TGTGCCAGCAGCGGCCCCGGGACAGCGAGGAATGAGCAGTTCTTC.

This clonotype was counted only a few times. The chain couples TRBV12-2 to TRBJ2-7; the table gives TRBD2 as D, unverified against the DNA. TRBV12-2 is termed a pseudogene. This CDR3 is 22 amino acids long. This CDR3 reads CASRLQNSTGTSGEAVSYEQYF. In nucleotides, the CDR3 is TGTGCAAGTCGCTTGCAAAATTCGACAGGGACTAGCGGGGAGGCGGTTTCGTACGAGCAGTACTTC.

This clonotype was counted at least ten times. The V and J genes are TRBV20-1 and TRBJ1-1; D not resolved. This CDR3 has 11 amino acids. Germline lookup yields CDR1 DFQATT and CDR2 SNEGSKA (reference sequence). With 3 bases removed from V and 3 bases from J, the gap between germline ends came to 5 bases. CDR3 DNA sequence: TGCAGTGCTAGGGTTTACACTGAAGCTTTCTTT. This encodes CSARVYTEAFF.

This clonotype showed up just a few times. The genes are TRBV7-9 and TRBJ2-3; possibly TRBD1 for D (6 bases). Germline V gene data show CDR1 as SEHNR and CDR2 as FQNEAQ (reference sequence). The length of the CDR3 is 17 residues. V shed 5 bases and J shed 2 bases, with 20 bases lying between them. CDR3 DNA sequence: TGTGCCAGCAGCCTAGGTTCCGGGACAAGGTTCACAGATACGCAGTATTTT. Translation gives CASSLGSGTRFTDTQYF.

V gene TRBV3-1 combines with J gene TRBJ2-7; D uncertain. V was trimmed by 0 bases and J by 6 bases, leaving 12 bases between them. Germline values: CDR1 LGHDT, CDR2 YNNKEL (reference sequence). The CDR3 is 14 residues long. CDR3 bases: TGTGCCAGCAGCCAAGATTGGCAGGATGGCGAGCAGTACTTC. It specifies CASSQDWQDGEQYF.

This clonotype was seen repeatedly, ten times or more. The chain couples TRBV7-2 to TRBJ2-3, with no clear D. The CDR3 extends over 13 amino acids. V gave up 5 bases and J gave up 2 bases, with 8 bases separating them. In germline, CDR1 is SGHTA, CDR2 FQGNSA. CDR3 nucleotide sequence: TGTGCCAGCAGCCCTCGAGCCACAGATACGCAGTATTTT. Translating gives CASSPRATDTQYF.

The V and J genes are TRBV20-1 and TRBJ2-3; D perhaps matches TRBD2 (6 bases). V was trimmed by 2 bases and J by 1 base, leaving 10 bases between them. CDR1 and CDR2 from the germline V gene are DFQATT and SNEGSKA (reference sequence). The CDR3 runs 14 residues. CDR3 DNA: TGCAGTGCTAGACTAGCGTTGGGCACAGATACGCAGTATTTT. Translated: CSARLALGTDTQYF.